The 9 T cell receptor beta chains presented below share a single source sample, sequenced in a study of blood T cell repertoires in COVID-19. The protocol was immunoSEQ multiplex PCR, while the TCRdb copy is restricted to in-frame clones and leaves out a portion. Of about 71,000 clones detected, 86% appear once; the ten largest clones hold 2%. Sequencing was done on a sample of peripheral blood. The source is a man aged 30-40 years with acute or convalescent COVID-19.

The chain uses TRBV7-6 and TRBJ1-6; 8 nucleotides agree with TRBD1. The V and J ends lost 1 base and 6 bases, in that order; junction bases with no gene match: 5. The CDR3 is 16 residues long. CDR1 is SGHVS and CDR2 is FNYEAQ in the germline V gene. CDR3 in DNA: TGTGCCAGCAGCTTAGTAGGAGGACAGGGTAATTCACCCCTCCACTTT. It codes for CASSLVGGQGNSPLHF.

This chain joins TRBV9 and TRBJ2-2; TRBD2 matches at 11 bases. V shed 0 bases, J shed 3 bases, and the junction held 1 base outside the gene matches. Germline V CDR1 and CDR2: SGDLS, YYNGEE. The CDR3 has 16 residues. The CDR3 loop is CASSVALAGDTGELFF. Here the CDR3 DNA reads TGTGCCAGCAGCGTAGCACTAGCGGGGGACACCGGGGAGCTGTTTTTT.

V is TRBV4-2 and J is TRBJ2-6; TRBD1 matches at 10 bases. Germline loops: CDR1 LGHNA, CDR2 YNFKEQ. V lost 5 bases and J lost 0; bases outside the gene matches: 1. This CDR3 is built from 16 residues. The CDR3 region is CASSRDRGSGANVLTF. The CDR3 DNA follows: TGTGCCAGCAGCAGGGACAGGGGCTCTGGGGCCAACGTCCTGACTTTC.

This clone was seen only once. The chain combines TRBV7-2 with TRBJ1-4, with D possibly matching TRBD1 (6 bases). Germline lookup yields CDR1 SGHTA and CDR2 FQGNSA. The V gene lost 7 bases and the J gene lost 9 bases, with 21 bases spanning the gap. The CDR3 covers 15 residues. CDR3 protein: CASTLDRTGMKKLFF. In DNA, the CDR3 is TGTGCCAGCACCTTGGACAGAACAGGGATGAAAAAACTGTTTTTT.

The chain links TRBV7-9 to TRBJ2-7; possible D gene TRBD1, 5 bases. CDR3 length equals 12 residues. Germline V gene data show CDR1 as SEHNR and CDR2 as FQNEAQ (reference sequence). With 5 bases removed from V and 5 bases from J, the gap between germline ends came to 10 bases. The CDR3 DNA follows: TGTGCCAGCAGCCTAAAGGGGCACGAGCAGTACTTC. Translating gives CASSLKGHEQYF.

This rearrangement joins TRBV7-8 to TRBJ2-7, with 7 bases aligning to TRBD2. V gave up 5 bases and J gave up 0 bases; unmatched junction bases: 1. This CDR3 contains 13 residues. Germline CDR1 SGHVS, CDR2 FQNEAQ. In nucleotides, the CDR3 is TGTGCCAGCAGCCGGGACTACTCCTACGAGCAGTACTTC. Its protein is CASSRDYSYEQYF.

This chain uses TRBV19 with TRBJ1-1; D is perhaps TRBD1 (5 bases). This CDR3 contains 14 residues. V was shortened by 7 bases and J by 4 bases, with 16 bases between the two germline ends. Germline CDR1 LNHDA, CDR2 SQIVND (reference sequence). Here the CDR3 reads CASIFDRLSTEAFF. The DNA for the CDR3 is TGTGCCAGTATCTTTGACAGACTCTCCACTGAAGCTTTCTTT.

This clone was detected only once. This rearrangement joins TRBV5-5 to TRBJ1-1, with 10 bases aligning to TRBD1. CDR1 is SGHKS, CDR2 YYEKEE, per germline (reference sequence). This CDR3 is 15 amino acids long. Trimming removed 1 base from V and 6 bases from J; junction bases left unmatched: 6. CDR3 residues: CASSLLAGQGSEAFF. DNA for the CDR3: TGTGCCAGCAGCTTGTTGGCGGGACAGGGGTCTGAAGCTTTCTTT.

The DNA for the CDR3 is TGCGCCAGCAGCCAAGGGCCGGGACAGGGCTATGGCGGCTACACCTTC. It specifies CASSQGPGQGYGGYTF. The J gene is TRBJ1-2, the V gene TRBV4-1, with 9 bases matching TRBD1. This CDR3 region has 16 residues. V gave up 1 base and J gave up 8 bases; unmatched junction bases: 11. The V gene's germline CDR1 is MGHRA and CDR2 YSYEKL.